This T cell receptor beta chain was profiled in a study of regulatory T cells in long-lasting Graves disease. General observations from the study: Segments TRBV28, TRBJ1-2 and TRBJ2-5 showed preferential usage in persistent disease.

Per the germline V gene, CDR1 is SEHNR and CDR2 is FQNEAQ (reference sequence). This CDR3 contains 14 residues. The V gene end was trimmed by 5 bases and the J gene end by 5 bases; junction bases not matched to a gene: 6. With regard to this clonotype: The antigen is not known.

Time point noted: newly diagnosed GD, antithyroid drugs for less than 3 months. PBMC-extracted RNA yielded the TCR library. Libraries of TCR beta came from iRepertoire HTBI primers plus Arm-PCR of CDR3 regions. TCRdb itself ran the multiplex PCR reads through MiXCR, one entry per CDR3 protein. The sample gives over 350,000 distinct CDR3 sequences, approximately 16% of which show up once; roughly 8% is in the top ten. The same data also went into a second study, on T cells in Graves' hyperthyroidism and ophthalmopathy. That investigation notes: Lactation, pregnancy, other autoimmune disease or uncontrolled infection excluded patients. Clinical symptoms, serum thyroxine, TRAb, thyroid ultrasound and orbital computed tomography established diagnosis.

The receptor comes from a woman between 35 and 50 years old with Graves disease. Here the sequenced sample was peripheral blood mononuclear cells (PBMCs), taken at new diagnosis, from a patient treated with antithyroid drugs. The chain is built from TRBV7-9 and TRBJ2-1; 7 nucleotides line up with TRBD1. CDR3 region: CASSRQGADNEQFF. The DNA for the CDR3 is TGTGCCAGCAGCCGACAGGGAGCGGACAATGAGCAGTTCTTC.